Many counts were recorded for the clone carrying this T cell receptor (beta chain). Regions amplified from RNA transcripts were the TCR beta CDR3 regions. Researchers ran a first-round RT-PCR on the TCR CDR3 using the HTBI primer set. TCRdb re-derived calls from the multiplex PCR reads in MiXCR, one entry per CDR3 protein. The table has hundreds of thousands of distinct CDR3 sequences, less than 25% seen once. This entry is derived from a study of T cells in Graves' hyperthyroidism and ophthalmopathy. Each person with ophthalmopathy scored at least 3 on the Clinical Activity Score, reached NOSPECS grade 4 or higher, and had been ill under 3 months. Germline V gives CDR1 SGHAT, CDR2 FQNNGV. The CDR3 spans 16 residues. Trimming cost V 5 bases and J 4 bases; bases outside gene matches: 10.

This receptor was identified in a man aged 25 to 45 with Graves' ophthalmopathy. Sequencing input: blood. This rearrangement joins TRBV11-2 to TRBJ2-1, with 8 nucleotides matching TRBD2. CDR3 amino acids: CASSSFERETYNEQFF. CDR3 nucleotide sequence: TGTGCCAGCAGCAGTTTCGAGCGGGAGACGTACAATGAGCAGTTCTTC.